This paragraph reports one T cell receptor beta chain. Its antigen remains unknown. Time point defined: newly diagnosed GD, antithyroid drugs for less than 3 months. There was RNA extracted from PBMCs, and the TCR library was made from it. The source of the sample is a study of regulatory T cells in long-lasting Graves disease. Library construction for TCR beta used iRepertoire HTBI primers and Arm-PCR of CDR3 regions. Under the authors' procedure: Sequenced samples collectively carried under 75 TRBV and 14 to 15 TRBJ segments. One entry per CDR3 protein results from TCRdb running MiXCR on the multiplex PCR reads. The V and J calls follow TCRdb's processing rather than the paper's. The table has about 470,000 distinct CDR3 sequences, 15% seen once. Germline-derived CDR1 and CDR2 are MGHRA and YSYEKL. The CDR3 is 15 amino acids. The ends were cut back, 6 bases at V and 5 bases at J, with 17 bases in the middle.

Study-level findings and limits: Few sampled subjects may have lowered accuracy.

These data also featured in a second study, about T cells in Graves' hyperthyroidism and ophthalmopathy. This second study notes: HTBI primers were used for first-round RT-PCR of the TCR CDR3. Ophthalmopathy, as predicted by the model, came a median 6.5 months after the prediction.

The specimen comprised peripheral blood mononuclear cells (PBMCs), sampled at new diagnosis, from a patient treated with antithyroid drugs. The chain combines TRBV4-1 with TRBJ2-1; tentative D call: TRBD2 (5 bases). The TCR comes from a woman in her 30s with Graves disease. CDR3: CASRLGEATDNEQFF. CDR3 coding DNA: TGCGCCAGCAGATTGGGAGAGGCCACGGACAATGAGCAGTTCTTC.